This section outlines one T cell receptor beta chain sequence together with its context. This specimen comes from a study of radiotherapy plus CTLA-4 blockade in lung cancer. People whose metastatic non-small-cell lung cancer was chemo-refractory got focal radiation along with CTLA-4 blockade by ipilimumab. The CDR3 sequence is 14 residues long. Germline CDR1 reads SGHAT; CDR2 reads FQNNGV. With 6 bases removed from V and 6 bases from J, the gap between germline ends came to 15 bases. The assay was immunoSEQ multiplex PCR, and TCRdb's table has in-frame clones only and misses some. The sample shows around 80,000 clones, about 78% of them seen only once.

The source was peripheral blood, collected from a patient treated with radiotherapy plus ipilimumab. The TCR sequence derives from a human donor with non-small cell lung cancer whose response to radiotherapy plus ipilimumab could not be evaluated. Some clones in this sample may be carry-over from other donors' samples. The chain employs TRBV11-2 and TRBJ2-1; D possibly corresponds to TRBD2 (7 bases). CDR3 amino acids: CASSLVGGLNEQFF. In DNA, the CDR3 is TGTGCCAGCAGTTTGGTCGGGGGGCTCAATGAGCAGTTCTTC. Looking up the rest from reference TRBV11-2 and TRBJ2-1 gives the full variable domain: EAGVAQSPRYKIIEKRQSVAFWCNPISGHATLYWYQQILGQGPKLLIQFQNNGVVDDSQLPKDRFSAERLKGVDSTLKIQPAKLEDSAVYLCASSLVGGLNEQFFGPGTRLTVL.